What follows are 9 T cell receptor beta chains derived from one specimen sequenced in a study of monozygotic twins with inflammatory bowel disease. Reanalyzing the 5' RACE reads, TCRdb keeps one entry per CDR3 protein, without DNA. Its table lists roughly 320,000 distinct CDR3 sequences. The sample comprised blood. These receptors were taken from a human donor with ulcerative colitis or Crohn's disease, or a healthy co-twin of an affected twin (not recorded which).

The chain links TRBV3-1 to TRBJ1-2. Germline V gene sequence: CDR1 LGHDT, CDR2 YNNKEL (reference sequence). CDR3 size: 13 residues. Here the CDR3 reads CASSQVENYGYTF.

The chain carries TRBV12-3 or TRBV12-4 and TRBJ1-5. CDR3 size: 15 residues. CDR3 region: CASSLGSGGGQPQHF.

The V and J genes are TRBV28 and TRBJ1-5. Per the germline V gene, CDR1 is MDHEN and CDR2 is SYDVKM. The CDR3 consists of 11 residues. CDR3 sequence: CAVGFYQPQHF.

The chain links TRBV18 to TRBJ2-5. The germline CDR1 and CDR2 sequences are KGHSH and LQKENI. The CDR3 runs 13 residues. CDR3: CASSPGSQETQYF.

The V and J genes are TRBV20-1 and TRBJ1-4; TCRdb names TRBD1, which stays unverified in the absence of DNA. The V gene's germline CDR1 is DFQATT and CDR2 SNEGSKA (reference sequence). The CDR3 sequence is 13 residues long. The CDR3 sequence is CSAREDRYEKLFF.

CDR3 amino acids: CSARESIRDRSFEAFF. The genes are TRBV20-1 and TRBJ1-1; TCRdb returns TRBD1, unconfirmable since there is no DNA. CDR1 DFQATT and CDR2 SNEGSKA come from the germline V gene (reference sequence). The CDR3 extends over 16 amino acids.

This chain uses TRBV20-1 with TRBJ2-3; TCRdb's D gene call, TRBD2, goes unchecked for lack of DNA. CDR1 DFQATT and CDR2 SNEGSKA come from the germline V gene (reference sequence). The CDR3 is made up of 15 amino acids. CDR3 sequence: CSASSGGATTDTQYF.

The genes are TRBV7-6 and TRBJ2-5; the TCRdb D gene call, TRBD1, has no DNA to confirm it. Germline CDR1 and CDR2: SGHVS and FNYEAQ. There are 16 residues in the CDR3. Here the CDR3 reads CASSFMAGGGQETQYF.

The CDR3 loop is CASKPSGGMDTQYF. The chain couples TRBV6-1 to TRBJ2-3; TCRdb picks TRBD2, but there is no DNA to check that call. Germline-derived CDR1 and CDR2 are MNHNS and SASEGT. The CDR3 spans 14 residues.